This T cell receptor beta chain was sequenced in a study of T cell responses to AZD1222 COVID-19 vaccine. Study-wide results and limits: Only 5 or 6 AZD1222 recipients were seropositive at baseline. Distributed over spike, vaccine-associated CD4 TCRs predominated at 160-218 and 743-854.

Method: immunoSEQ multiplex PCR; TCRdb's copy keeps in-frame clones and lacks some. The sample contains about 120,000 clones, under 95% of which appear only once. This CDR3 has 15 residues. CDR1 is LNHDA, CDR2 SQIVND, per germline (reference sequence). V was pared by 1 base and J by 2 bases, with 4 bases of the junction left unmatched. Concerning this clone itself: What it recognizes is unknown.

This TCR came from an adult who received the AZD1222 COVID-19 vaccine. The material sequenced was peripheral blood, taken 28 days after the second AZD1222 dose. V and J are TRBV19 and TRBJ2-5, with 7 bases aligning to TRBD1. The CDR3 region is CASSIAGTEQETQYF. Written as DNA, the CDR3 is TGTGCCAGTAGTATAGCGGGGACAGAGCAAGAGACCCAGTACTTC.